Below are 15 T cell receptor beta chains sequenced from a single sample in a study of OX40 agonist ivuxolimab in advanced cancers. Measured with immunoSEQ multiplex PCR; TCRdb has only the in-frame clones, and not every one. This sample has fewer than 20,000 clones, with about 74% found just once. Specimen: CD4+ or CD8+ T cells sorted from blood, collected in a trial of the OX40 agonist ivuxolimab. The receptors here all came from an adult with an advanced solid tumor such as melanoma, head and neck, liver or kidney cancer.

This clone has only one observation. This chain connects TRBV28 to TRBJ1-1; TRBD1 is a possible D gene (5 bases). Germline CDR1 MDHEN, CDR2 SYDVKM. The V end lost 4 bases, the J end lost 1 base, and 19 bases lay between the germline ends. The CDR3 is 17 residues long. The CDR3 loop is CASSSDRNGQWNTEAFF. The CDR3 DNA reads as TGTGCCAGCAGTTCCGACAGAAACGGCCAGTGGAACACTGAAGCTTTCTTT.

This chain joins TRBV28 and TRBJ1-6; tentatively, D is TRBD1 (5 bases). V lost 3 bases and J 9 bases, leaving 12 bases between the germline ends. The germline V gene encodes CDR1 MDHEN and CDR2 SYDVKM. This CDR3 is 14 amino acids long. The CDR3 nucleotides are TGTGCCAGCAGTTTTCAGGGATTTGCTTCACCCCTCCACTTT. This codes for CASSFQGFASPLHF.

This chain connects TRBV5-4 to TRBJ2-6; D not certain. The V gene's germline CDR1 is SGHNT and CDR2 YYREEE (reference sequence). There are 14 residues in the CDR3. The V and J ends lost 2 bases and 0 bases respectively, with 3 bases between them. The CDR3 coding sequence is TGTGCCAGCAGCTTAGGCTCTGGGGCCAACGTCCTGACTTTC. This encodes CASSLGSGANVLTF.

This sequence joins TRBV5-6 and TRBJ2-6; TRBD1 might be the D (5 bases). Trimming took off 7 bases at V and 5 bases at J, with 22 bases between the two ends. The CDR3 is made up of 17 amino acids. Germline V CDR1 and CDR2: SGHDT, YYEEEE. This CDR3 is CASQGCMSQSRANVLTF. CDR3 nucleotide sequence: TGTGCCAGCCAGGGATGCATGTCACAAAGTCGGGCCAACGTCCTGACTTTC.

The CDR3 DNA is TGTGCCAGCAGTCCCGGGGGCAGGGGGCCTAATGGTGAAGCTTTCTTT. It is translated as CASSPGGRGPNGEAFF. The rearrangement uses TRBV6-9 and TRBJ1-1; TRBD1 matches 8 bases. The length of the CDR3 is 16 residues. Per germline, CDR1 MNHGY and CDR2 SVAAGI. J lost 7 bases, V lost 5 bases, and 15 bases had no gene match.

V is TRBV19 and J is TRBJ2-3, with D perhaps matching TRBD2 (6 bases). V lost 5 bases and J 0 bases, leaving 12 bases between the germline ends. The CDR3 sequence is 15 residues long. The germline V gene has CDR1 LNHDA and CDR2 SQIVND (reference sequence). Here the CDR3 reads CASSAWLASTDTQYF. The CDR3 bases are TGTGCCAGTAGTGCTTGGCTAGCGAGCACAGATACGCAGTATTTT.

This clone was detected a few times. This chain uses TRBV5-4 with TRBJ1-1, with D perhaps matching TRBD1 (6 bases). Trimming took off 0 bases at V and 7 bases at J, with 13 bases between the two ends. This CDR3 contains 14 residues. The germline gives CDR1 SGHNT, CDR2 YYREEE (reference sequence). CDR3 sequence (DNA): TGTGCCAGCAGCTTGGACAGGGAGTATGATGAAGCTTTCTTT. As protein: CASSLDREYDEAFF.

The CDR3 sequence: CASSPPDRPNYGYTF. As DNA, the CDR3 is TGTGCCAGCTCACCACCGGACAGACCTAACTATGGCTACACCTTC. The gene calls are TRBV18 and TRBJ1-2; a possible D gene is TRBD1 (6 bases). The CDR3 runs to 15 residues. Trimming shortened V by 0 bases and J by 0 bases, and 8 bases separated the two germline ends. Germline loops: CDR1 KGHSH, CDR2 LQKENI.

The genes are TRBV29-1 and TRBJ2-1; 7 bases are shared with TRBD1. V lost 3 bases, J lost 7 bases, and 12 bases stayed unmatched. CDR1 SQVTM and CDR2 ANQGSEA come from the germline V gene. This CDR3 has 15 residues. Here the CDR3 reads CSVELSDRVNNEQFF. In DNA form, the CDR3 reads TGCAGCGTTGAGTTGTCTGACAGGGTGAATAATGAGCAGTTCTTC.

The V gene is TRBV4-1, the J gene TRBJ2-7; TRBD1 might be the D (5 bases). Germline-derived CDR1 and CDR2 are MGHRA and YSYEKL. V lost 1 base and J lost 3, with 7 bases in between. The length of the CDR3 is 13 residues. CDR3 protein: CASSQVGDYEQYF. The CDR3 region has the DNA TGCGCCAGCAGCCAAGTAGGGGACTACGAGCAGTACTTC.

This sequence joins TRBV4-3 and TRBJ2-7; the match to TRBD2 covers 9 bases. Germline lookup yields CDR1 LGHNA and CDR2 YSLEER. Trimming took 0 bases from V and 6 from J; bases not matched to a gene: 18. The CDR3 runs 19 residues. This CDR3 reads CASSQDSKLAGSSGGEQYF. Here the CDR3 DNA reads TGCGCCAGCAGCCAAGATAGTAAACTAGCGGGCTCCTCTGGGGGCGAGCAGTACTTC.

A single count supports this clone. The V gene is TRBV4-1, the J gene TRBJ1-3; possible D gene TRBD1, 5 bases. Germline loops: CDR1 MGHRA, CDR2 YSYEKL. V was clipped by 1 base and J by 2 bases, with 12 bases between them. The CDR3 extends over 16 amino acids. The CDR3 DNA is TGCGCCAGCAGCCAAGGTCCGGCAGGGACTGGAAACACCATATATTTT. This codes for CASSQGPAGTGNTIYF.

J is TRBJ1-2 and V is TRBV7-2, with D unclear. Germline assignment: CDR1 SGHTA and CDR2 FQGNSA. V was cut by 1 base and J by 6 bases, with 9 bases left in between. The CDR3 runs to 13 residues. CDR3 nucleotide sequence: TGTGCCAGCAGCTTAGGTCATGGGCATGGCTACACCTTC. Translation gives CASSLGHGHGYTF.

V is TRBV5-6 and J is TRBJ1-5, with unresolved D. The CDR3 length is 13 residues. Per the germline V gene, CDR1 is SGHDT and CDR2 is YYEEEE. Between the trimmed V and J ends, which lost 1 base and 4 bases, there was a span of 6 bases. The CDR3 DNA sequence: TGTGCCAGCAGCTTGTTAGGGAATCAGCCCCAGCATTTT. Residues: CASSLLGNQPQHF. The full variable domain, rest sourced from reference TRBV5-6 and TRBJ1-5, is DAGVTQSPTHLIKTRGQQVTLRCSPKSGHDTVSWYQQALGQGPQFIFQYYEEEERQRGNFPDRFSGHQFPNYSSELNVNALLLGDSALYLCASSLLGNQPQHFGDGTRLSIL.

In this sample, this clone turned up a few times. The chain combines TRBV29-1 with TRBJ1-1; D is undetermined. The CDR3 contains 11 residues. Trimming removed 1 base at V and 11 bases at J, with 11 bases between. CDR1 is SQVTM, CDR2 ANQGSEA, per germline. CDR3 bases: TGCAGCGTTGAAGTTGACGGATATGCTTTCTTT. Its protein is CSVEVDGYAFF.